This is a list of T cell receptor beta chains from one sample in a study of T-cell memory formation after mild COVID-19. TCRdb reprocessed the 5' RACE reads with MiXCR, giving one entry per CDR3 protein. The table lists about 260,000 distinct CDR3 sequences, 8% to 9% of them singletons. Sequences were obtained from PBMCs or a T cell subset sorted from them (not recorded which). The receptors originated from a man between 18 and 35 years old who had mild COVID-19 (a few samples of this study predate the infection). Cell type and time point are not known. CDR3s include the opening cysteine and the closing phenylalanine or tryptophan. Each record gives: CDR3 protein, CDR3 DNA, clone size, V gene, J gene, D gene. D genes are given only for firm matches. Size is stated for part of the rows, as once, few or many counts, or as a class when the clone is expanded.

CASSQDQGQPYGYTF	TGTGCCAGCAGCCAAGATCAAGGACAGCCCTATGGCTACACCTTC	many	TRBV4-2	TRBJ1-2	.
CASRPADRANGELFF	TGTGCCAGCAGACCAGCGGACAGGGCAAATGGGGAGCTGTTTTTT	many	TRBV7-9	TRBJ2-2	TRBD1
CASSPAGGYNSPLHF	TGTGCCAGCAGCCCCGCAGGGGGATATAATTCACCCCTCCACTTT	.	TRBV5-6	TRBJ1-6	TRBD1
CASSFGSPQETQYF	TGCGCCAGCAGCTTCGGGTCGCCACAAGAGACCCAGTACTTC	.	TRBV5-1	TRBJ2-5	.
CASSYRGGGAAYNEQFF	TGTGCCAGCAGTTATAGGGGCGGGGGGGCGGCCTACAATGAGCAGTTCTTC	.	TRBV6-2/TRBV6-3	TRBJ2-1	TRBD2
CASSAGQGISPLHF	TGCGCCAGCAGCGCGGGACAGGGGATCTCACCCCTCCACTTT	many	TRBV5-1	TRBJ1-6	TRBD1
CASTRPGAVNEQFF	TGCGCCAGCACCCGGCCGGGGGCGGTCAATGAGCAGTTCTTC	.	TRBV5-1	TRBJ2-1	.
CASSTSPSYEQYF	TGTGCCAGCAGCACCTCTCCCTCCTACGAGCAGTACTTC	.	TRBV7-3	TRBJ2-7	.
CASSTGPRETQYF	TGTGCCAGCAGTACGGGCCCCAGGGAGACCCAGTACTTC	.	TRBV12-3/TRBV12-4	TRBJ2-5	.
CASSWGTIQETQYF	TGTGCCAGCAGCTGGGGCACTATCCAAGAGACCCAGTACTTC	.	TRBV5-4	TRBJ2-5	.
CASSLDPRGDTEAFF	TGTGCCAGCAGCTTGGATCCCAGGGGCGACACTGAAGCTTTCTTT	.	TRBV5-5	TRBJ1-1	.
CASSGGLAAETQYF	TGTGCCAGCAGCGGGGGACTAGCCGCGGAGACCCAGTACTTC	few	TRBV9	TRBJ2-5	TRBD2
CASSSIGSGANVLTF	TGTGCCAGCAGCTCTATAGGCTCAGGGGCCAACGTCCTGACTTTC	many	TRBV7-9	TRBJ2-6	.
CASSRSPRGQVTGELFF	TGTGCCAGCAGCCGTAGCCCCCGGGGCCAAGTGACCGGGGAGCTGTTTTTT	.	TRBV7-2	TRBJ2-2	.
CSVVGRGTSYEQYF	TGCAGCGTTGTCGGTCGGGGAACCTCCTACGAGCAGTACTTC	.	TRBV29-1	TRBJ2-7	.
CASSPPGQSYNEQFF	TGTGCCAGCAGTCCTCCGGGACAGTCCTACAATGAGCAGTTCTTC	.	TRBV28	TRBJ2-1	TRBD1
CASSLAESSGYTF	TGTGCCAGCAGTTTAGCCGAGTCCTCCGGCTACACCTTC	.	TRBV12-3/TRBV12-4	TRBJ1-2	.
CASSQGGGGLEETQYF	TGCGCCAGCAGTCAGGGAGGCGGGGGATTGGAAGAGACCCAGTACTTC	few	TRBV5-1	TRBJ2-5	TRBD2
CASSPIARSPLHF	TGTGCCAGCTCACCGATAGCACGTTCACCCCTCCACTTT	few	TRBV18	TRBJ1-6	.
CASSQEGSGPDTQYF	TGTGCCAGCAGCCAAGAGGGGTCAGGGCCAGATACGCAGTATTTT	many	TRBV4-2	TRBJ2-3	.
CASSPTGTSPDTQYF	TGCGCCAGCAGCCCGACCGGGACTAGTCCAGATACGCAGTATTTT	few	TRBV5-1	TRBJ2-3	TRBD2
CASSLTDGGGNTGELFF	TGTGCCAGCAGCCTCACGGATGGCGGGGGAAACACCGGGGAGCTGTTTTTT	.	TRBV7-8	TRBJ2-2	TRBD2